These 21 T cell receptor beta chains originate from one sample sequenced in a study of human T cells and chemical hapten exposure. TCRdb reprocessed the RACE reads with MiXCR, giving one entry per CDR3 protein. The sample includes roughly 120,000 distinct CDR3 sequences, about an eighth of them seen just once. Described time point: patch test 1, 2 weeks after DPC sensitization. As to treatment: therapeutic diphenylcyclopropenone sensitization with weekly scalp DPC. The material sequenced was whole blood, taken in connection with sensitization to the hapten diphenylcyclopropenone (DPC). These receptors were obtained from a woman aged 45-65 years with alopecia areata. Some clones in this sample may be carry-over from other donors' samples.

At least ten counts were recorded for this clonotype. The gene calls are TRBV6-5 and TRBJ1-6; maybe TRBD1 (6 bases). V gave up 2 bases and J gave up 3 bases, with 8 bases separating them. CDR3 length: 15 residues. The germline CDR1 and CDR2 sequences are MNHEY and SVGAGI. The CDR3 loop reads CASSYGGGYNSPLHF. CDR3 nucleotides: TGTGCCAGCAGTTACGGGGGCGGCTATAATTCACCCCTCCACTTT.

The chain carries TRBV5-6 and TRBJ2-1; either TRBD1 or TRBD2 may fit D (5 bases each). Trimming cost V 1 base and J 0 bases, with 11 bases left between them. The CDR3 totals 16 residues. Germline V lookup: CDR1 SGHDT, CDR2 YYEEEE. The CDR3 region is CASSLLEGSSYNEQFF. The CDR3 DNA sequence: TGTGCCAGCAGCTTGCTCGAGGGGAGCTCCTACAATGAGCAGTTCTTC. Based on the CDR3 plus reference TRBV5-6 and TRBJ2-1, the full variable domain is DAGVTQSPTHLIKTRGQQVTLRCSPKSGHDTVSWYQQALGQGPQFIFQYYEEEERQRGNFPDRFSGHQFPNYSSELNVNALLLGDSALYLCASSLLEGSSYNEQFFGPGTRLTVL.

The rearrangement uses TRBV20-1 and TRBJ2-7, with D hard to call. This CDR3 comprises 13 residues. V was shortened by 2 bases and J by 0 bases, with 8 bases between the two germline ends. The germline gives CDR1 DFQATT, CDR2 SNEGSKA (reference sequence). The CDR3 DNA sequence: TGCAGTGCTAGACGGCAGAGCTCCTACGAGCAGTACTTC. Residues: CSARRQSSYEQYF.

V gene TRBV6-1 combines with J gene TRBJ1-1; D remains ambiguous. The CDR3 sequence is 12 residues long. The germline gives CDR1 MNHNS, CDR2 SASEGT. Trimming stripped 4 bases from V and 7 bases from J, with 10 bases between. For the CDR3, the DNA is TGTGCCAGCAGTGTGTGGAGAGTTGAAGCTTTCTTT. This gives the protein CASSVWRVEAFF.

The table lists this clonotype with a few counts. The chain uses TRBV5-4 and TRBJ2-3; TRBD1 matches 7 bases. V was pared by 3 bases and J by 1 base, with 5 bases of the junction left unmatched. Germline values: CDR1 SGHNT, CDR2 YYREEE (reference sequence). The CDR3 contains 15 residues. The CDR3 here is CASSSGQAGTDTQYF. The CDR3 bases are TGTGCCAGCAGCTCCGGACAGGCGGGCACAGATACGCAGTATTTT.

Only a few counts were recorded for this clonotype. The CDR3, as DNA: TGTGCCAGCAGTGCCCCGCGCGGGAGAACCTACGAGCAGTACTTC. Amino acid sequence: CASSAPRGRTYEQYF. This chain joins TRBV28 and TRBJ2-7; TRBD2 matches 7 bases. Trimming at V came to 5 bases and at J to 2 bases, leaving 9 bases not matched to a gene. The CDR3 sequence is 15 residues long. Germline V lookup: CDR1 MDHEN, CDR2 SYDVKM.

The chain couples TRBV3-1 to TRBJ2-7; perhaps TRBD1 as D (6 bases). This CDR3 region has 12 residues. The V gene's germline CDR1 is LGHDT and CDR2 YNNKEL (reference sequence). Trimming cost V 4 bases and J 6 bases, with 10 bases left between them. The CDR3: CASSLMTGEQYF. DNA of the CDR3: TGTGCCAGCAGCCTTATGACAGGCGAGCAGTACTTC.

The DNA of the CDR3 is TGCAGTGCTAGAGGACGACCCACGGATCAGCCCCAGCATTTT. Translation: CSARGRPTDQPQHF. This chain uses TRBV20-1 with TRBJ1-5; D call uncertain. CDR3 length equals 14 residues. The V gene's germline CDR1 is DFQATT and CDR2 SNEGSKA (reference sequence). The V and J ends lost 1 base and 5 bases respectively, with 12 bases between them.

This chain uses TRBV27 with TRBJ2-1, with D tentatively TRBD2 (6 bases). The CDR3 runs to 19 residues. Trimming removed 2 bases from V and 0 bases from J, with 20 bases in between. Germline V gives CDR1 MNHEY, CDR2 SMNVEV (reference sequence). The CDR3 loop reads CASSLGWGLGGSSYNEQFF. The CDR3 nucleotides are TGTGCCAGCAGTTTAGGATGGGGGTTGGGAGGTAGCTCCTACAATGAGCAGTTCTTC.

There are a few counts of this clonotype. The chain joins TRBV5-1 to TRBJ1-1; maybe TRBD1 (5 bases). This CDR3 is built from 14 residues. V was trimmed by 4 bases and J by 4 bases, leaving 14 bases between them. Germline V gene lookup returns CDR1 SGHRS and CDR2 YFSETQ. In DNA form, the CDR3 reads TGCGCCAGCAGCCCCCTAAGTGGGGGCACTGAAGCTTTCTTT. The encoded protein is CASSPLSGGTEAFF.

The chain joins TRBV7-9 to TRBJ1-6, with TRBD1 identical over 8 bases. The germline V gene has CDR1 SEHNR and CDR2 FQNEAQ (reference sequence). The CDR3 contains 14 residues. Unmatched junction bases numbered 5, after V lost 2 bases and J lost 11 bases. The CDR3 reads CASSLIQGAAPLHF. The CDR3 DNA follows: TGTGCCAGCAGCTTAATTCAGGGGGCGGCACCCCTCCACTTT.

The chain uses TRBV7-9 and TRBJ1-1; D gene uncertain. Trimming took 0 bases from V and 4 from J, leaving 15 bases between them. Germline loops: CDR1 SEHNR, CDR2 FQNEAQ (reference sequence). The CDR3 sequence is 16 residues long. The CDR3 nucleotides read TGTGCCAGCAGCTTAGCTCGAGGTATCGGGTCCACTGAAGCTTTCTTT. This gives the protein CASSLARGIGSTEAFF.

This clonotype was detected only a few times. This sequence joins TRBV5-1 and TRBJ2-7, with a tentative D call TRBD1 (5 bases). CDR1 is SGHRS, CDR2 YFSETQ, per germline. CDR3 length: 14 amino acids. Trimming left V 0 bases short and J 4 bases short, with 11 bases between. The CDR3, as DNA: TGCGCCAGCAGCTTGGGACAGCGAGCTTACGAGCAGTACTTC. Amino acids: CASSLGQRAYEQYF.

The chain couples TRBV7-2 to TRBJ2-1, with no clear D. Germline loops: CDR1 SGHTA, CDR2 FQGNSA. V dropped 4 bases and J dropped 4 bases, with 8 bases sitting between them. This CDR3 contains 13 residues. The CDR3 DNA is TGTGCCAGCAGCTCCGGACGATACAATGAGCAGTTCTTC. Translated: CASSSGRYNEQFF.

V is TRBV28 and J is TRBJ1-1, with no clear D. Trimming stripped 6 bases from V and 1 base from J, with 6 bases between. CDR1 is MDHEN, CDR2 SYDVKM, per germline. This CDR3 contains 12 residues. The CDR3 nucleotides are TGTGCCAGCAGGTACTGGAACACTGAAGCTTTCTTT. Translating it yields CASRYWNTEAFF.

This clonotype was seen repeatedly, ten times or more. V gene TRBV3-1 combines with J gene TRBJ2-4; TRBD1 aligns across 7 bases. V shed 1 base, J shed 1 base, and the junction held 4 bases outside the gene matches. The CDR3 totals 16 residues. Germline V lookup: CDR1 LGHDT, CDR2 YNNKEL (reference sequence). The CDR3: CASSQATGTAKNIQYF. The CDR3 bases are TGTGCCAGCAGCCAAGCGACAGGGACGGCCAAAAACATTCAGTACTTC.

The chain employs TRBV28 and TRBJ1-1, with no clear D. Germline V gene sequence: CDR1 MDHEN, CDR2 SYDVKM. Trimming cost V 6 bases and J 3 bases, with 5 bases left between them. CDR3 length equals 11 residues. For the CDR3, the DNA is TGTGCCAGCAGGGCATACACTGAAGCTTTCTTT. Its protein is CASRAYTEAFF.

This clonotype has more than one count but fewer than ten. The CDR3 reads CASSLYRAVQYF. For the CDR3, the DNA is TGTGCCAGCAGCCTCTACAGGGCGGTGCAGTACTTC. The chain combines TRBV3-1 with TRBJ2-7; tentative D call: TRBD1 (6 bases). The CDR3 sequence is 12 residues long. Per germline, CDR1 LGHDT and CDR2 YNNKEL (reference sequence). V lost 4 bases to trimming and J lost 9 bases, with 13 bases between them.

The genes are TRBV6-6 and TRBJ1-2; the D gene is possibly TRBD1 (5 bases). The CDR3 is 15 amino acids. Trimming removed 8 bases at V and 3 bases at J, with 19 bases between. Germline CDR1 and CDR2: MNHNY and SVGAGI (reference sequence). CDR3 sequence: CASLAGSRKDYGYTF. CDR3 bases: TGTGCCAGCCTTGCAGGGTCGAGGAAGGACTATGGCTACACCTTC.

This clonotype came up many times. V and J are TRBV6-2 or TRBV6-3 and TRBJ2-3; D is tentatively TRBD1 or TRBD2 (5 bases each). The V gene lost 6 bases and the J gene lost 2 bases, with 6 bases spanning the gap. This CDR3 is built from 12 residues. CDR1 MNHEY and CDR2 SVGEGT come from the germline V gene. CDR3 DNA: TGTGCCAGCAGGGGGGACACAGATACGCAGTATTTT. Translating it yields CASRGDTDTQYF.

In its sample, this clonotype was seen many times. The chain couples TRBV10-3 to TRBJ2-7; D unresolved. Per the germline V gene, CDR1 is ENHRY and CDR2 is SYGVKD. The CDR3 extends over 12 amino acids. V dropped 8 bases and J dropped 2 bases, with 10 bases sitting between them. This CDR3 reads CAIGRSTYEQYF. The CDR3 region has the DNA TGTGCCATCGGACGTTCCACCTACGAGCAGTACTTC.